This T cell receptor beta chain was sequenced in a study of T cell responses to AZD1222 COVID-19 vaccine. General study points: A rise in Spike-specific TCR breadth and depth followed two AZD1222 doses. A mostly white British donor set with more females was recruited, and clonal diversity was possibly underestimated. Only five to seven AZD1222 recipients were seropositive at baseline. Repertoire sampling occurred only after the peak T cell response.

This clone was seen a single time. Antigen specificity is unknown. The germline CDR1 and CDR2 sequences are SEHNR and FQNEAQ (reference sequence). The V and J ends lost 3 bases and 0 bases, in that order; junction bases with no gene match: 6. The CDR3 has 16 amino acids. Generated by immunoSEQ multiplex PCR, the TCRdb table keeps only in-frame clones and is missing some. The sample has some 100,000 clones; nearly 95% are singletons. This TCR was recovered from an adult in good health. The source was peripheral blood, collected on day 0 of AZD1222 vaccination. The chain is built from TRBV7-9 and TRBJ2-3; TRBD2 agrees at 7 bases. CDR3 nucleotide sequence: TGTGCCAGCAGCTTCCAGCGGGACGCTAGCACAGATACGCAGTATTTT. Translating gives CASSFQRDASTDTQYF. The full variable domain, rest sourced from reference TRBV7-9 and TRBJ2-3, is DTGVSQNPRHKITKRGQNVTFRCDPISEHNRLYWYRQTLGQGPEFLTYFQNEAQLEKSRLLSDRFSAERPKGSFSTLEIQRTEQGDSAMYLCASSFQRDASTDTQYFGPGTRLTVL.